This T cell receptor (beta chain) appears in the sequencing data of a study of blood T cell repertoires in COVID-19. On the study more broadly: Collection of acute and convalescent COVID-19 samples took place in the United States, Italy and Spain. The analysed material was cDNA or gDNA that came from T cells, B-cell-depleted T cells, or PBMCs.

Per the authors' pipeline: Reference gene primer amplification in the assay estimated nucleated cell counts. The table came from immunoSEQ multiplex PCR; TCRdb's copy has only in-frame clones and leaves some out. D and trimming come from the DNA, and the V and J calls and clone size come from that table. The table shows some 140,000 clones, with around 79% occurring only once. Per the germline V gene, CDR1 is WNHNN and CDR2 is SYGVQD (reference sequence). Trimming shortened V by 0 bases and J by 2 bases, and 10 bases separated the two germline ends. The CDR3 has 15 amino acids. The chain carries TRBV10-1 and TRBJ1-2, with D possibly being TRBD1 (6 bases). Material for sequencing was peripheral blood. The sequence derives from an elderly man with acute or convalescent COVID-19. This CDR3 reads CASSESTTGNYGYTF. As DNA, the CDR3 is TGCGCCAGCAGTGAGTCAACAACAGGGAACTATGGCTACACCTTC.